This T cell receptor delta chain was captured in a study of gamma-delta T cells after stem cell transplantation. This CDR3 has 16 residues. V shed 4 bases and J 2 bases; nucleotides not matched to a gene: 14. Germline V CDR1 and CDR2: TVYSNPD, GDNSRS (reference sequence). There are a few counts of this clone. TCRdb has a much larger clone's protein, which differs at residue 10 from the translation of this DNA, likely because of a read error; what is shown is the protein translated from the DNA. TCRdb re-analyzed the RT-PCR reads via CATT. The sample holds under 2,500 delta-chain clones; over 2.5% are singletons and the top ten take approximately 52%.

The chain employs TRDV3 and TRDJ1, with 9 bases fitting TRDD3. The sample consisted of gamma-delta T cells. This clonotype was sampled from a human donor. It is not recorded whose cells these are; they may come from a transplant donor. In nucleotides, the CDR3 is TGTGCCTCCAGCGTGGGGCTGGGGGATGCAACCGATAAACTCATCTTT. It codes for CASSVGLGDATDKLIF.